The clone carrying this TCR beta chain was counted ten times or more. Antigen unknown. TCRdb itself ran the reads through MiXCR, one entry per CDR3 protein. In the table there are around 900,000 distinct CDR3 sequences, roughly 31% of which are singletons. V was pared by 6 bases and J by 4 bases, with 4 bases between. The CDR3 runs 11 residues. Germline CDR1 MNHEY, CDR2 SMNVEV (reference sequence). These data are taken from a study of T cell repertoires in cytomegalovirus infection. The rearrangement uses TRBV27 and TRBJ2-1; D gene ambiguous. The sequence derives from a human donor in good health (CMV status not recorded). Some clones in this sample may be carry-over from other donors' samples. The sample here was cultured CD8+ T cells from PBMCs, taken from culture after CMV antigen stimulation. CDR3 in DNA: TGTGCCAGCAGCCGATACAATGAGCAGTTCTTC. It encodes CASSRYNEQFF.